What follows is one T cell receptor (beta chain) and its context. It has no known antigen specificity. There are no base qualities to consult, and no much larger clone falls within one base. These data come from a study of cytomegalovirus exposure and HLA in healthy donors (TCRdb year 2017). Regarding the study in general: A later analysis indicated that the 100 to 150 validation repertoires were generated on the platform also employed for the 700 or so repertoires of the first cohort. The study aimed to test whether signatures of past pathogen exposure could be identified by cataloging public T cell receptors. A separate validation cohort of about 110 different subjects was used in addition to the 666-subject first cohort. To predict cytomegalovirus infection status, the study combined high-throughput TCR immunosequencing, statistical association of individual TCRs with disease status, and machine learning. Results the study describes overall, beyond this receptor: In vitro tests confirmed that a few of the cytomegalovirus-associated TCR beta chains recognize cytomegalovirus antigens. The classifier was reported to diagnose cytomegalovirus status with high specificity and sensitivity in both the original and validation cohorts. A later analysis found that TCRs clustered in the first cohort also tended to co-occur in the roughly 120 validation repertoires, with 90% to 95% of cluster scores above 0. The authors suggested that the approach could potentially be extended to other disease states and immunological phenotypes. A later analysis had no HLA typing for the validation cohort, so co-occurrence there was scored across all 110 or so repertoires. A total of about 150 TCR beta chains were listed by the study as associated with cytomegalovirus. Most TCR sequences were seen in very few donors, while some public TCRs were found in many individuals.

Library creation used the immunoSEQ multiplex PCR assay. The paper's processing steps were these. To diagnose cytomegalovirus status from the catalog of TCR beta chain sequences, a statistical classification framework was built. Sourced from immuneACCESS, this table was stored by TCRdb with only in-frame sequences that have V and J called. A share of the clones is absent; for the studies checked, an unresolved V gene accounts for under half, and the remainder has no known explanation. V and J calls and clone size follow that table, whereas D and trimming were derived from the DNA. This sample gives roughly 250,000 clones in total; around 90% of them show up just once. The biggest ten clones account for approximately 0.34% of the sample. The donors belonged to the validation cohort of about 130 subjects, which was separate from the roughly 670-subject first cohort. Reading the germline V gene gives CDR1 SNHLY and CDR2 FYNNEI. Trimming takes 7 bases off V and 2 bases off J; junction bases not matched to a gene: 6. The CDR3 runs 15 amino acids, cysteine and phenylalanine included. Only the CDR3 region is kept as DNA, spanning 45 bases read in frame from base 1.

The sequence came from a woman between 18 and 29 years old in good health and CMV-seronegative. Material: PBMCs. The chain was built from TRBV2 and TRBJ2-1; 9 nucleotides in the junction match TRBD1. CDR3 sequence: CASKSGQGPYNEQFF. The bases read TGTGCCAGCAAGTCGGGACAGGGCCCCTACAATGAGCAGTTCTTC.